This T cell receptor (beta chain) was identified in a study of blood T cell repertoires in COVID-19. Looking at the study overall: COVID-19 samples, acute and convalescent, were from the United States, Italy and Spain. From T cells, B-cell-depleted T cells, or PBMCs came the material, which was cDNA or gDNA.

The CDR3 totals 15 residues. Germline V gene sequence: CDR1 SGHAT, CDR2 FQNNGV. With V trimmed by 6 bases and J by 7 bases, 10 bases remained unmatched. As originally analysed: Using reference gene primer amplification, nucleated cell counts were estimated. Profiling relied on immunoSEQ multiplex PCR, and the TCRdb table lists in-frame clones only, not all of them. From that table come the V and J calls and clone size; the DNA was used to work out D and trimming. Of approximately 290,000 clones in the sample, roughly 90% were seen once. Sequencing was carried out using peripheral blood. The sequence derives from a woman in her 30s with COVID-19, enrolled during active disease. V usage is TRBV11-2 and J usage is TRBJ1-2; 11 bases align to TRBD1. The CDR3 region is CASSSDRGQQGGYTF. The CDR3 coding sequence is TGTGCCAGCAGTTCGGACAGGGGGCAGCAGGGTGGCTACACCTTC.